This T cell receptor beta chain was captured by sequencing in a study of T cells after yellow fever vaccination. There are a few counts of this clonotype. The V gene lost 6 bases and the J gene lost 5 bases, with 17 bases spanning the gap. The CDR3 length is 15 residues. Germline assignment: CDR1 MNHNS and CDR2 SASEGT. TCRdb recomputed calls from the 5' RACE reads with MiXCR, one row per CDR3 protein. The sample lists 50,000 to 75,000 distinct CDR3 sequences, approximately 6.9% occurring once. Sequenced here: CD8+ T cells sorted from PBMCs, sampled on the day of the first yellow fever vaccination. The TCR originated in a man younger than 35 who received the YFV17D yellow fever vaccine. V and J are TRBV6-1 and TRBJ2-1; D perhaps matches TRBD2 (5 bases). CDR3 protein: CASRSREQTNNEQFF. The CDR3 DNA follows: TGTGCCAGCAGATCCCGGGAACAAACAAACAATGAGCAGTTCTTC.